This T cell receptor beta chain appears in the sequencing data of a study of HIV-infected patients and healthy controls. General study points: CMV-associated CDR3s mostly grew nonsignificantly during therapy, while HIV-associated CDR3s declined significantly. When repertoires were size-matched, rare events in HIV-infected data became overweighted. The seeming recovery of the Gini index after therapy in HIV-infected patients vanished in size-matched data.

This clonotype was counted at least ten times. Its specificity is not known. cDNA was made from 500 ng RNA using alpha and beta constant primers. Separate chain-specific third strand synthesis with multiplexing indices produced the alpha and beta libraries. After a brief PCR adding P5, P7 and a second index, roughly 24 amplification cycles followed. TCRdb recomputed calls from the 5' RACE reads with MiXCR, one row per CDR3 protein. Of over 15,000 distinct CDR3 sequences in the sample, 8% to 10% were seen once. The V end was cut by 5 bases, the J end by 1 base, with 8 bases between. The CDR3 runs to 13 residues. All unsorted peripheral T cells were captured because whole blood was used without fractionation.

This sequence was found in an adult in good health. The chain uses TRBV12-3 or TRBV12-4 and TRBJ1-1; D is undetermined. The sequenced sample consisted of blood. DNA for the CDR3: TGTGCCAGCAGTCTGGCGGGGAACACTGAAGCTTTCTTT. Translation: CASSLAGNTEAFF.